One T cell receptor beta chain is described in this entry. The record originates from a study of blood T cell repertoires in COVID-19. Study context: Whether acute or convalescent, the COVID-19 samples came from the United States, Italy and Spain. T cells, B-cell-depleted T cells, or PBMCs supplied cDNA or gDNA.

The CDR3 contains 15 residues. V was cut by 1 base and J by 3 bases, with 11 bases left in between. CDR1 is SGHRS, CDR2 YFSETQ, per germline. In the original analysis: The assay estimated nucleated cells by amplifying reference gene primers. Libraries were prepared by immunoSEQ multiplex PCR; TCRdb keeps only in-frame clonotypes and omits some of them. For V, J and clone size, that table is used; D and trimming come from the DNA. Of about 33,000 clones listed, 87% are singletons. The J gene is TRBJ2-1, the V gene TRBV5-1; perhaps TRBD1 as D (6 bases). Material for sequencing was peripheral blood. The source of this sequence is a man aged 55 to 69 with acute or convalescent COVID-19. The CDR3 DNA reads TGCGCCAGCAGCTTGATTGGGGACATCTACAATGAGCAGTTCTTC. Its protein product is CASSLIGDIYNEQFF.